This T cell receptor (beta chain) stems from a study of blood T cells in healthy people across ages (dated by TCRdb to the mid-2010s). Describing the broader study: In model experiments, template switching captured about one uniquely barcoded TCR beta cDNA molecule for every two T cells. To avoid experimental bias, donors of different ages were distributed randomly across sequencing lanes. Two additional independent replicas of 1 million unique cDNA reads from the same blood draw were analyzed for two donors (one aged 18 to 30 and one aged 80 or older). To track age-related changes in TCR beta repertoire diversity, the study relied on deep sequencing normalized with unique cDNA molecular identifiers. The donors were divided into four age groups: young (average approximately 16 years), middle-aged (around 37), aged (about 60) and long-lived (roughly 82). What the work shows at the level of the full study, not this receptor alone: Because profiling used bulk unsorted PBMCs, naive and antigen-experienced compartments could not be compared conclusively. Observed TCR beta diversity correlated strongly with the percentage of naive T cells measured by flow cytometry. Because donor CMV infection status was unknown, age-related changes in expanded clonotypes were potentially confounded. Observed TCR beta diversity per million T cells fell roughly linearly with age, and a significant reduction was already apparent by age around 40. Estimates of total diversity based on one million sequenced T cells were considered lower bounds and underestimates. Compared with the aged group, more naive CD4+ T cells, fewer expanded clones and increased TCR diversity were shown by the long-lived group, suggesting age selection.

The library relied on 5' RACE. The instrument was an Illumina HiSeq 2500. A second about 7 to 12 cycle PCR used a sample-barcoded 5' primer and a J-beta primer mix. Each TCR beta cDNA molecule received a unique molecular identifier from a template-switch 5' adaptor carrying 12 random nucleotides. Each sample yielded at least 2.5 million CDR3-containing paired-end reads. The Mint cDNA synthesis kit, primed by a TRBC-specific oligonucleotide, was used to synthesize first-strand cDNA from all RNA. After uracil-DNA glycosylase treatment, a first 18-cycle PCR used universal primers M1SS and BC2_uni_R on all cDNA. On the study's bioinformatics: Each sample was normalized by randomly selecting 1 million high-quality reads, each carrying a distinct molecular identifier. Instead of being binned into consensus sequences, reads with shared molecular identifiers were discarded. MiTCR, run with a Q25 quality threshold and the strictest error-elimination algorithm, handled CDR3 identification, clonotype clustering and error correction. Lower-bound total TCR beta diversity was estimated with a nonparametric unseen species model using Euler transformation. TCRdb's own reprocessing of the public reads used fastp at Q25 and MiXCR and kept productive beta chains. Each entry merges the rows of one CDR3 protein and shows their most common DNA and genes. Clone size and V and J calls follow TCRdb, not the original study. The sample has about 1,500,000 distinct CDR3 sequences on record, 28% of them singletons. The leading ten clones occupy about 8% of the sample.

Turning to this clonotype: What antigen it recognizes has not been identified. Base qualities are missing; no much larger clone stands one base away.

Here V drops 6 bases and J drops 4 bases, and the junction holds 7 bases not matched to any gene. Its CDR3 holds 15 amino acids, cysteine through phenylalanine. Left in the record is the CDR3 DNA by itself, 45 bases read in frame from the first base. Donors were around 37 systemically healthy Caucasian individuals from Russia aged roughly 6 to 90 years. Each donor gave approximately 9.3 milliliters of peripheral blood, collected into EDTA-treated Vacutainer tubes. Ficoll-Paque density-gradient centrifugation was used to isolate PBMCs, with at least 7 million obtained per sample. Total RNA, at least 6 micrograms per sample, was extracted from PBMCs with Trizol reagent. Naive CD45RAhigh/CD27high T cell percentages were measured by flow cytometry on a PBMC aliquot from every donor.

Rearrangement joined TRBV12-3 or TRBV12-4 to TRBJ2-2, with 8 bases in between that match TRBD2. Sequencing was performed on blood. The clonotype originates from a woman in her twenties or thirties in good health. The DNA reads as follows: TGTGCCAGCAGGCCCGTTACTAGCGGCACCGGGGAGCTGTTTTTT. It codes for CASRPVTSGTGELFF.